Listed below are T cell receptor beta chains from one sample, sequenced in a study of blood T cell repertoires in COVID-19. TCRdb keeps only in-frame clones here, not all; method: immunoSEQ multiplex PCR. Of 130,000 to 150,000 clones in the sample, roughly four fifths were seen once. Sequencing was carried out using peripheral blood. Receptor source: a human donor with acute or convalescent COVID-19. The donor label of this sample is uncertain. The CDR3 runs from the conserved cysteine through the conserved F or W. D genes are given only for firm matches. Only some rows state a clone size, as once, few, many or a class for expanded clones.

D,V,J,size,CDR3,DNA
NA,TRBV10-3,TRBJ2-7,NA,CAIKAGGNSYEQYF,TGTGCCATCAAAGCAGGGGGGAACTCCTACGAGCAGTACTTC
TRBD2,TRBV6-5,TRBJ2-1,many,CASSYSNRGAYNEQFF,TGTGCCAGCAGTTACTCTAACCGGGGGGCCTACAATGAGCAGTTCTTC
TRBD2,TRBV7-9,TRBJ2-7,once,CASSFPGSGGAYEQYF,TGTGCCAGCAGCTTCCCTGGTAGCGGGGGGGCCTACGAGCAGTACTTC
NA,TRBV19,TRBJ1-5,NA,CASKEGRSNQPQHF,TGTGCCAGTAAGGAGGGGCGGTCCAATCAGCCCCAGCATTTT
TRBD2,TRBV30,TRBJ2-6,NA,CAWMWGGTGLGANVLTF,TGTGCCTGGATGTGGGGGGGGACCGGCCTAGGGGCCAACGTCCTGACTTTC
NA,TRBV5-1,TRBJ2-1,few,CASSLEASSNEQFF,TGCGCCAGCAGCTTGGAGGCTAGCAGTAATGAGCAGTTCTTC
TRBD1,TRBV19,TRBJ2-1,few,CASNRDRDEQFF,TGTGCGAGCAACCGGGACAGGGATGAGCAGTTCTTC
NA,TRBV27,TRBJ2-5,NA,CASSLMGARETQYF,TGTGCCAGCAGTTTAATGGGGGCCCGAGAGACCCAGTACTTC
NA,TRBV6-5,TRBJ1-2,NA,CASGGRDRANYGYTF,TGTGCCAGCGGGGGCCGAGACAGAGCTAACTATGGCTACACCTTC
TRBD2,TRBV5-1,TRBJ2-1,once,CASSLLLAGGSYNEQFF,TGCGCCAGCAGCTTGTTACTAGCGGGGGGGAGTTACAATGAGCAGTTCTTC